This T cell receptor (beta chain) emerged from a study of identical twins. Trimming at V came to 1 base and at J to 8 bases, leaving 8 bases not matched to a gene. Germline CDR1 reads SGHTA; CDR2 reads FQGNSA. The CDR3 totals 15 residues. TCRdb reanalysed the 5' RACE reads using MiXCR and keeps one entry per CDR3 protein. The sample lists about 240,000 distinct CDR3 sequences, more than 9.5% seen once, with roughly 4.2% in the top ten. Findings and limits, study-wide: A lower insertion count was a feature of abundant cord blood beta clonotypes, with no such feature in memory repertoires.

This clonotype appeared a few times. Its antigen is currently unknown. This sample also appeared in a second study, on yellow fever vaccine responses in identical twins.

Source material: memory (CD45RO+) T cells sorted from blood. The receptor comes from a woman aged 18-35 years in good health. The V and J genes are TRBV7-2 and TRBJ1-1; 9 bases are shared with TRBD1. CDR3 nucleotide sequence: TGTGCCAGCAGCTTAGATCTGAGACAGGGGGGAGAAGCTTTCTTT. Its translation is CASSLDLRQGGEAFF.